The 18 T cell receptor beta chains in this list originate from one sample, sequenced in a study of glioma-infiltrating T cells. TCR alpha and beta CDR3 regions were amplified from RNA using iRepertoire nested multiplex PCR. From the multiplex PCR reads, TCRdb called clonotypes with MiXCR, one entry per CDR3 protein. The table shows about 140,000 distinct CDR3 sequences, with approximately 40% occurring only once. Input material: glioma tissue, nonneoplastic brain tissue, or PBMCs (not recorded which). Receptors originate from a human donor with low-grade glioma or glioblastoma, undergoing nonglioma brain surgery, or in good health (not recorded which).

V and J are TRBV12-3 or TRBV12-4 and TRBJ1-5; 9 bases are a match to TRBD1. This CDR3 comprises 15 residues. Unmatched junction bases numbered 2, after V lost 1 base and J lost 4 bases. The CDR3 is CASSLVDRGNQPQHF. In DNA form, the CDR3 reads TGTGCCAGCAGTTTAGTGGACAGGGGTAATCAGCCCCAGCATTTT.

This chain uses TRBV20-1 with TRBJ2-1; D gene ambiguous. CDR1 is DFQATT and CDR2 is SNEGSKA in the germline V gene (reference sequence). V dropped 7 bases and J dropped 5 bases, with 21 bases sitting between them. This CDR3 has 15 residues. This CDR3 is CSVRNRAYMNNEQFF. DNA for the CDR3: TGCAGTGTTAGGAACCGGGCGTACATGAACAATGAGCAGTTCTTC.

This chain's CDR3 is CATSIGDRASSPLHF. CDR3 nucleotides: TGTGCCACCAGCATAGGGGACAGGGCGAGTTCACCCCTCCACTTT. V gene TRBV15 combines with J gene TRBJ1-6, with 9 nucleotides matching TRBD1. The CDR3 has 15 amino acids. Germline CDR1 is LNHNV and CDR2 is YYDKDF (reference sequence). With V trimmed by 4 bases and J by 9 bases, 7 bases remained unmatched. Filled out from reference TRBV15 and TRBJ1-6, the complete variable domain reads DAMVIQNPRYQVTQFGKPVTLSCSQTLNHNVMYWYQQKSSQAPKLLFHYYDKDFNNEADTPDNFQSRRPNTSFCFLDIRSPGLGDTAMYLCATSIGDRASSPLHFGNGTRLTVT.

The rearrangement uses TRBV28 and TRBJ2-3; possible D gene TRBD1, 5 bases. This CDR3 region has 13 residues. Looked up from germline, CDR1 is MDHEN and CDR2 is SYDVKM. The ends were cut back, 7 bases at V and 2 bases at J, with 10 bases in the middle. CDR3 sequence reads: CASNPGNTDTQYF. Written as DNA, the CDR3 is TGTGCCAGCAACCCAGGGAACACAGATACGCAGTATTTT.

This clonotype was counted only a few times. The chain employs TRBV28 and TRBJ2-7; D remains unclear. The germline CDR1 and CDR2 sequences are MDHEN and SYDVKM. V was clipped by 4 bases and J by 4 bases, with 8 bases between them. The CDR3 loop spans 12 amino acids. The CDR3 loop reads CASSSWAYEQYF. CDR3 bases: TGTGCCAGCAGTTCCTGGGCTTACGAGCAGTACTTC.

The chain uses TRBV20-1 and TRBJ1-1; D ambiguous. Germline V gene lookup returns CDR1 DFQATT and CDR2 SNEGSKA (reference sequence). The CDR3 is 13 amino acids. V was cut by 3 bases and J by 1 base, with 9 bases left in between. The CDR3 DNA is TGCAGTGCTAGGGGTTACACGAACACTGAAGCTTTCTTT. Residues: CSARGYTNTEAFF.

The chain is built from TRBV6-1 and TRBJ2-7; 9 nucleotides match TRBD1. Germline V CDR1 and CDR2: MNHNS, SASEGT. The junction had 12 bases not matched to a gene; V was cut back by 7 bases and J by 5 bases. This CDR3 has 15 amino acids. In nucleotides, the CDR3 is TGTGCCAGCAATTCTCTATCCGGGACAGGGAACGAGCAGTACTTC. It translates to CASNSLSGTGNEQYF.

This sequence joins TRBV11-2 and TRBJ1-6; D perhaps matches TRBD1 (5 bases). Germline V lookup: CDR1 SGHAT, CDR2 FQNNGV. Trimming removed 2 bases at V and 12 bases at J, with 20 bases between. The CDR3 has 16 amino acids. The CDR3 sequence is CASSLNRGPPDLPLHF. CDR3 DNA sequence: TGTGCCAGCAGCTTAAATAGGGGACCCCCGGATTTACCCCTCCACTTT.

This chain connects TRBV3-1 to TRBJ2-7; TRBD2 matches at 11 bases. The CDR3 contains 16 residues. Per germline, CDR1 LGHDT and CDR2 YNNKEL (reference sequence). Trimming removed 4 bases from V and 7 bases from J; junction bases left unmatched: 12. CDR3 amino acids: CASSLGLAGDGREQYF. The CDR3 DNA follows: TGTGCCAGCAGCCTCGGACTAGCGGGCGATGGAAGGGAGCAGTACTTC.

With respect to this clonotype: A much larger clone sits a single nucleotide away, making a read error possible. V usage is TRBV4-1 and J usage is TRBJ2-1; a weak D match, TRBD2 (5 bases). Per the germline V gene, CDR1 is MGHRA and CDR2 is YSYEKL. This CDR3 comprises 15 residues. CDR3 region: CASTQDPGDGNEQFF. The CDR3 nucleotides are TGCGCCAGCACCCAAGACCCCGGGGATGGGAATGAGCAGTTCTTC.

The chain has TRBV19 and TRBJ1-2; 8 bases match TRBD1. This CDR3 is 15 amino acids long. Trimming cost V 4 bases and J 4 bases; bases outside gene matches: 8. The germline V gene encodes CDR1 LNHDA and CDR2 SQIVND (reference sequence). CDR3 protein: CASSTTTGAVYGYTF. In DNA form, the CDR3 reads TGTGCCAGTAGTACGACGACAGGGGCGGTCTATGGCTACACCTTC.

This clonotype came up a few times. This sequence joins TRBV6-1 and TRBJ2-2; D uncertain. Germline V gene lookup returns CDR1 MNHNS and CDR2 SASEGT. This CDR3 region has 12 residues. The ends were cut back, 5 bases at V and 7 bases at J, with 8 bases in the middle. The CDR3 nucleotides are TGTGCCAGCAGTTCCATCCTCGGGGAGCTGTTTTTT. Its translation is CASSSILGELFF.

This clonotype was counted only a few times. V is TRBV6-6 and J is TRBJ2-3; D remains ambiguous. This CDR3 has 15 amino acids. Trimming took off 2 bases at V and 2 bases at J, with 11 bases between the two ends. CDR1 is MNHNY, CDR2 SVGAGI, per germline (reference sequence). The DNA for the CDR3 is TGTGCCAGCAGTTACGGAGAGCAGAACACAGATACGCAGTATTTT. It translates to CASSYGEQNTDTQYF.

This clonotype showed up just a few times. The chain uses TRBV6-1 and TRBJ2-3; weak D call: TRBD2 (6 bases). This CDR3 has 14 residues. Germline V lookup: CDR1 MNHNS, CDR2 SASEGT. The ends were cut back, 6 bases at V and 4 bases at J, with 14 bases in the middle. CDR3 protein: CASSPPAGSDTQYF. CDR3 bases: TGTGCCAGCAGCCCCCCGGCGGGGTCAGATACGCAGTATTTT.

The chain has TRBV10-3 and TRBJ1-3; D is ambiguous. Germline V gives CDR1 ENHRY, CDR2 SYGVKD. The V and J ends lost 0 bases and 0 bases respectively, with 6 bases between them. The CDR3 length is 15 residues. The DNA of the CDR3 is TGTGCCATCAGTGAGTCGGGGAGCTCTGGAAACACCATATATTTT. Amino acids: CAISESGSSGNTIYF.

This clonotype has a count of ten or more. This sequence joins TRBV20-1 and TRBJ2-3; D might be TRBD1 or TRBD2, each matching 6 bases. This CDR3 comprises 16 residues. Germline CDR1 reads DFQATT; CDR2 reads SNEGSKA (reference sequence). Trimming took 0 bases from V and 1 from J, leaving 14 bases between them. The CDR3 reads CSARDVQGGRTDTQYF. CDR3 DNA: TGCAGTGCTAGAGATGTACAGGGAGGACGCACAGATACGCAGTATTTT.

This clonotype occurred many times. The chain uses TRBV20-1 and TRBJ1-2; D perhaps matches TRBD1 (6 bases). Trimming shortened V by 4 bases and J by 4 bases, and 10 bases separated the two germline ends. Germline V CDR1 and CDR2: DFQATT, SNEGSKA (reference sequence). CDR3 length: 12 amino acids. The CDR3 sequence is CSATQGFYGYTF. The CDR3 DNA reads as TGCAGTGCTACCCAGGGGTTCTATGGCTACACCTTC.

Worth noting for this clonotype: At one end, the junction sequence differs from germline, possibly due to a read error. CDR3 in DNA: TGTGCCCGCAGCTTATCTGGCGGACTGAACACTGAAGCTTTCTTT. Residues: CARSLSGGLNTEAFF. The V gene is TRBV7-8, the J gene TRBJ1-1; D not certain. This CDR3 has 15 amino acids. Germline CDR1 SGHVS, CDR2 FQNEAQ. The full variable domain, with the rest looked up from reference TRBV7-8 and TRBJ1-1, is GAGVSQSPRYKVAKRGQDVALRCDPISGHVSLFWYQQALGQGPEFLTYFQNEAQLDKSGLPSDRFFAERPEGSVSTLKIQRTQQEDSAVYLCARSLSGGLNTEAFFGQGTRLTVV.